This T cell receptor beta chain emerged from a study of response to subunit inactivated influenza vaccine. Study-wide points: Authors suggested seasonal influenza vaccinations each recruit few new T cells.

The CDR3 spans 14 residues. Germline V gene lookup returns CDR1 LNHNV and CDR2 YYDKDF (reference sequence). Deletions cut 2 bases from V and 7 bases from J, with 13 bases between. This clonotype was detected a few times. What it recognizes is unknown. TCRdb re-called the RT-PCR reads through MiXCR, storing one row per CDR3 protein. The repertoire holds some 300,000 distinct CDR3 sequences, about 20% seen once, with about 9.3% in the top ten. This specimen consisted of PBMCs from blood, obtained approximately 22 months after vaccination. This TCR derives from a man aged 45 to 75 who received an inactivated influenza vaccine. V is TRBV15 and J is TRBJ2-3; D remains unclear. The CDR3 nucleotides read TGTGCCACCAGCAGACCCTCGCTCGGCAATACGCAGTATTTT. Protein product: CATSRPSLGNTQYF.